This TCR beta chain was captured by sequencing in a study of shared clonotypes between healthy human individuals (dated by TCRdb to 2020 to 2021). Context from the whole study: The cohort included a few men and a couple of women between 18 and 49 years of age. For each donor, CD4 naive and CD4 memory were each given three plates, CD8 naive was given two plates, and CD8 memory was given one plate. Between about 0.8 and 9.5 billion PBMCs per donor were obtained by leukapheresis. Different laboratories and diverse techniques were used to prepare libraries and sequence TCR repertoires, to increase sequencing depth and limit assay-specific biases. The study deeply sequenced blood TCR repertoires of about 5 healthy adults to estimate repertoire size and the extent of clonotype sharing between individuals. On the study overall, not on this receptor specifically: Naive subsets generally had larger estimated clonotype richness than memory subsets did. Pairwise subsampling indicated that sequencing depth was expected to affect the degree of clonotype sharing among donors. Compared with non-shared clonotypes, the clonotypes found in all four sorted-subset donors had higher generation probabilities. The small number of donors limited the genetic and exposure-history diversity represented. Sharing across several donors was observed for around 5% of naive CD4, under 4% of naive CD8, 2% to 2.5% of memory CD4, and over 0.3% of memory CD8 clonotypes. Sampling was limited to blood, and TCR repertoires in tissue likely differ from TCR repertoires in blood. Incomplete sequencing was indicated by rarefaction of sorted-subset datasets, despite the large sequencing depth.

To note about this clone: Its antigen specificity is not known. Base-call qualities are not available, and no considerably larger clone is one nucleotide away.

Using the deep immunoSEQ assay, multiplex PCR amplified TCR CDR3 regions from genomic DNA. Genomic DNA extracted from each cell subset was distributed evenly over all wells of several immunoSEQ 96-well plates, and each plate served as one replicate. For sorted subsets, around 200 ng genomic DNA, equal to 25,000 to 35,000 T cell genomes, was loaded into each replicate PCR. Purified libraries were quantified with a Qubit 3.0 fluorometer, sized on a Bioanalyzer 2100, and re-quantified with the KAPA Library Quantification kit. Each immunoSEQ 96-well plate was sequenced on its own single-read 150-cycle Illumina NextSeq 550 flow cell. The study's own analysis went as follows. Because the immunoSEQ output held only junctional sequences and lacked quality scores, the filtering could not match the filtering applied to full-length reads. Sequences were annotated with PyIR, a Python wrapper for IgBLAST v1.9, and V/J genes and CDR3 were assigned using IMGT germline references. Reads with weak V/J assignments (E-value above 1e-6), missing CDR3, stop codons, out-of-frame junctions, or ambiguous translated residues were removed. V3J clonotypes were defined as sequences sharing an identical inferred V gene, J gene, and CDR3 amino acid sequence. The percentage overlap between two repertoires was calculated by dividing the number of shared unique clonotypes by the size of the smaller repertoire. RTK rarefaction, the Chao1 estimator, and Recon v2.1 estimates of unobserved clonotypes were used to assess repertoire richness. For all TCRbeta clonotypes obtained by the gDNA method from four donors, generation probabilities were computed with OLGA. TCRdb retrieved this table from immuneACCESS and kept in-frame rearrangements only. Not all clones are present; in checked studies, unresolved V genes account for under half, and no reason is known for the remainder. Clone size and V and J calls were adopted from that table, with D and trimming inferred from the DNA. A total of 550,000 to 700,000 clones appear in this sample, roughly 72% of them only once. The ten largest clones add up to 1.5% to 2% of the sample.

The donors were healthy, HIV-negative adults who had no recently reported acute infections or vaccinations. Every donor was a Caucasian adult residing in Nashville, Tennessee, USA. CD4+ T cells were enriched by magnetic negative selection, after which naive cells were positively selected on CD45RA and the negative fraction was taken as the memory subset. Blood was collected by leukapheresis, and PBMCs were isolated by Ficoll-Histopaque density gradient centrifugation and then cryopreserved in liquid nitrogen vapor phase. Analytical flow cytometry was used to check the purity and quantity of each magnetically sorted T cell population. Each sorted fraction had its genomic DNA isolated and then quantified by UV absorbance on a Nanodrop 2000c. Sequences were obtained from memory CD4+ T cells sorted from blood. The cell subset or site label here, explained by the study, means: CD45RA-negative fraction. The TCR originated in a woman aged 30 to 39 in good health.

The CDR3 reads CASTIGEYGEQFF. The nucleotide sequence reads as follows: TGTGCCAGCACCATCGGGGAATATGGTGAGCAGTTCTTC. The rearrangement joined TRBV6-1 to TRBJ2-1; a tentative D match to TRBD2 spans 5 bases. The germline V gene provides CDR1 MNHNS and CDR2 SASEGT. V is clipped by 7 bases and J by 9 bases, and the sequence between their germline boundaries is 16 bases long. From the cysteine through the phenylalanine, the CDR3 covers 13 amino acids. Only CDR3 DNA remains: 39 bases, in frame from the first base.